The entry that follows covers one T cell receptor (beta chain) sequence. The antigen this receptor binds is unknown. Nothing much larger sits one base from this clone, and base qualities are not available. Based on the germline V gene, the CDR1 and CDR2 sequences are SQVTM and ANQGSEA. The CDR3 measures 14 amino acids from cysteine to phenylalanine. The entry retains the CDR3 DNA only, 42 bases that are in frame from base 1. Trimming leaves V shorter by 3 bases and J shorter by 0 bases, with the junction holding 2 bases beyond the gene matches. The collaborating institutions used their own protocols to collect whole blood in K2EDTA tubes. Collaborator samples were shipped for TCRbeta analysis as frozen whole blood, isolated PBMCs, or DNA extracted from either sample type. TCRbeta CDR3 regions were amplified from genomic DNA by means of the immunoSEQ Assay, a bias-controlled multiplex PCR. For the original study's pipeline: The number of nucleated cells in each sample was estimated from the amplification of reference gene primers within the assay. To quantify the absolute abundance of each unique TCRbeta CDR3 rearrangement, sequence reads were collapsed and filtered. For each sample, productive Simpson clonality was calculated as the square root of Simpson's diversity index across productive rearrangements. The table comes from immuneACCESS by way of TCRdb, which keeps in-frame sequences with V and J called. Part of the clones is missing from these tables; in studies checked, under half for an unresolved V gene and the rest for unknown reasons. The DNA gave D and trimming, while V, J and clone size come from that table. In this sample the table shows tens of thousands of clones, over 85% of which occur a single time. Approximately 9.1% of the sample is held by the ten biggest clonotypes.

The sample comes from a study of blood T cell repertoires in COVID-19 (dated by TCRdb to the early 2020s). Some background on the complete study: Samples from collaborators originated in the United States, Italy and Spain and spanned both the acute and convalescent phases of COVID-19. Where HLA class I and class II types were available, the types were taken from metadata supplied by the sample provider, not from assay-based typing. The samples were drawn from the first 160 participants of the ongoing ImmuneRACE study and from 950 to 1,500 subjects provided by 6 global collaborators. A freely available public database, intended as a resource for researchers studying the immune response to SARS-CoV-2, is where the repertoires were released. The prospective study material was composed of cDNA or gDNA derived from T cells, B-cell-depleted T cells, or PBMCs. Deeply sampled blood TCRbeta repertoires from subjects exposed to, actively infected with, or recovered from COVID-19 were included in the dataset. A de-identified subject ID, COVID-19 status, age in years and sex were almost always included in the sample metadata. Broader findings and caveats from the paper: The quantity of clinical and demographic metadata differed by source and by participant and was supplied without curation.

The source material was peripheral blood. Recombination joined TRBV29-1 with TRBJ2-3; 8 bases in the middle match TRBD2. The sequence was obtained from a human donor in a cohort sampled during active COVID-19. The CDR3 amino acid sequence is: CSVDPSGSTDTQYF. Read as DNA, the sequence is TGCAGCGTTGATCCTAGCGGGAGCACAGATACGCAGTATTTT.